The rows below give T cell receptor beta chains drawn from one sample of a study of blood T cell repertoires in COVID-19. Profiling relied on immunoSEQ multiplex PCR, and the TCRdb table lists in-frame clones only, not all of them. The repertoire has just over 300,000 clones, about 90% of them found once; the top ten carry approximately 2.4%. The sequencing input was peripheral blood. Source of these receptors: a man between 18 and 35 years old with active or convalescent COVID-19. The CDR3 runs from the conserved cysteine through the conserved F or W. D genes are given only for firm matches. Size tells how often a clone was seen (once, few, many) or the class of an expanded clone, and some rows leave it out.

cdr3_nt: TGTGCCAGCAGTGAATTCCGGGGTGAAGCTTTCTTT; cdr3_aa: CASSEFRGEAFF; j_call: TRBJ1-1; v_call: TRBV2; d_call: -; clone_size: -
cdr3_nt: TGTGCCAGCAGCCGACAGGGGAGATTCACAGATACGCAGTATTTT; cdr3_aa: CASSRQGRFTDTQYF; j_call: TRBJ2-3; v_call: TRBV11-2; d_call: TRBD1; clone_size: once
cdr3_nt: TGCAGCGTCATACCTACAGACAGGACAAACTATGGCTACACCTTC; cdr3_aa: CSVIPTDRTNYGYTF; j_call: TRBJ1-2; v_call: TRBV29-1; d_call: -; clone_size: -
cdr3_nt: TGTGCCAGCAGTAAGCCGGGACAGGAGACCACCGGGGAGCTGTTTTTT; cdr3_aa: CASSKPGQETTGELFF; j_call: TRBJ2-2; v_call: TRBV11-3; d_call: TRBD1; clone_size: -
cdr3_nt: TGTGCCAGCAGTTTAAGACAGCTGGCTGGCACAGATACGCAGTATTTT; cdr3_aa: CASSLRQLAGTDTQYF; j_call: TRBJ2-3; v_call: TRBV27; d_call: -; clone_size: -
cdr3_nt: TGCAGCGTTGAAGATCGGTCATTAGCGGGGTCCTCCTACGAGCAGTACTTC; cdr3_aa: CSVEDRSLAGSSYEQYF; j_call: TRBJ2-7; v_call: TRBV29-1; d_call: TRBD2; clone_size: -
cdr3_nt: TGTGCCAGCAGCTTGTACCCCCCTGGCGCGGGCACTGAAGCTTTCTTT; cdr3_aa: CASSLYPPGAGTEAFF; j_call: TRBJ1-1; v_call: TRBV5-6; d_call: -; clone_size: -
cdr3_nt: TGCGCCAGCAGCCGTCGGTCCAATAGTCCAGATACGCAGTATTTT; cdr3_aa: CASSRRSNSPDTQYF; j_call: TRBJ2-3; v_call: TRBV4-1; d_call: -; clone_size: -
cdr3_nt: TGCGCCAGCCGGGACGGAGGGGCTGGAAACACCATATATTTT; cdr3_aa: CASRDGGAGNTIYF; j_call: TRBJ1-3; v_call: TRBV5-1; d_call: -; clone_size: -
cdr3_nt: TGTGCCAGCAGTAGCCCCGGGGCCGGGGGATCCTACGAGCAGTACTTC; cdr3_aa: CASSSPGAGGSYEQYF; j_call: TRBJ2-7; v_call: TRBV28; d_call: -; clone_size: -
cdr3_nt: TGTGCCAGCAGCCCCCCGGGACACTTCTCTGGAAACACCATATATTTT; cdr3_aa: CASSPPGHFSGNTIYF; j_call: TRBJ1-3; v_call: TRBV9; d_call: -; clone_size: -
cdr3_nt: TGCGCCAGCGGATATGGGGTTAGCGGCTACAATGAGCAGTTCTTC; cdr3_aa: CASGYGVSGYNEQFF; j_call: TRBJ2-1; v_call: TRBV4-3; d_call: -; clone_size: -
cdr3_nt: TGTGCCAGCAGTTCGACGGGTCGGTCTATGAACACTGAAGCTTTCTTT; cdr3_aa: CASSSTGRSMNTEAFF; j_call: TRBJ1-1; v_call: TRBV25-1; d_call: -; clone_size: -
cdr3_nt: TGTGCCAGCAGTTGGGGGAGGGTCAGTGATACGCAGTATTTT; cdr3_aa: CASSWGRVSDTQYF; j_call: TRBJ2-3; v_call: TRBV27; d_call: TRBD2; clone_size: -